This T cell receptor (beta chain) was recovered during a study of blood T cell repertoires in COVID-19. Some clones are missing from TCRdb's copy, which holds only in-frame ones; the method was immunoSEQ multiplex PCR. The sample lists under 300,000 clones; around 89% were seen once. The CDR3 has 14 residues. V shed 4 bases and J shed 4 bases, with 13 bases lying between them. Germline V gene lookup returns CDR1 MNHEY and CDR2 SMNVEV (reference sequence). The TCR sequence derives from a middle-aged woman with acute or convalescent COVID-19. Sequencing was carried out using peripheral blood. The chain is built from TRBV27 and TRBJ1-2; D not resolved. CDR3 nucleotide sequence: TGTGCCAGCAGTTCCCCGAAGCATGGCTATGGCTACACCTTC. Translated, it gives CASSSPKHGYGYTF.